The present T cell receptor (beta chain) was sequenced within a study of immune characterization of retroperitoneal liposarcoma (dated by TCRdb to between 2019 and 2020). This clonotype was observed a few times. The target of this receptor is not known. Qualities for individual bases were not recorded, and no much larger clone is one base off. Libraries came from PCR. The sequencer was a NextSeq 500. TCRdb handled the public reads itself, with Q25 trimming in fastp and clone calling in MiXCR, and kept productive beta chains. Under each unique CDR3 protein, matching rows form one entry showing the most common genes and DNA. For this sample there are fewer than 3,000 distinct CDR3 sequences; around 42% appear just once. The top ten hold roughly 40% of the sample. V is pruned by 0 bases and J by 8 bases, leaving 7 bases of the junction without a gene match. CDR1 and CDR2 were assigned from the germline V gene as SGHVS and FNYEAQ. Taken from cysteine to phenylalanine, the CDR3 has 15 residues. Kept here is only the CDR3 DNA, which spans 45 bases and is read in frame from base 1.

Sample: tumor tissue. The sequence is built from TRBV7-6 and TRBJ2-3, and TRBD1 matches 8 of the central bases. This TCR came from a male donor with retroperitoneal liposarcoma. The DNA sequence is TGTGCCAGCAGCTTAGCTGGACAGGGTGAAGGTACGCAGTATTTT. It encodes CASSLAGQGEGTQYF.